This TCR beta chain is drawn from a study of blood T cell repertoires in COVID-19. Methods used by the authors: Estimation of nucleated cell counts relied on the amplification of reference gene primers. Repertoires were generated with immunoSEQ multiplex PCR, while TCRdb's copy carries only in-frame clones and drops some. V and J calls and clone size are those listed in that table; D and trimming were worked out from the DNA. The data contain under 200,000 clones, 80% to 95% of them seen just once; the ten biggest clones take up 0.5% to 0.6%. CDR3 length: 14 amino acids. From germline, CDR1 is SGHRS and CDR2 YFSETQ. Trimming stripped 0 bases from V and 5 bases from J, with 11 bases between.

The sample taken for sequencing was peripheral blood. This chain uses TRBV5-1 with TRBJ1-2, with D possibly being TRBD1 (5 bases). This TCR derives from a man aged 50-59 years with acute or convalescent COVID-19. The CDR3 bases are TGCGCCAGCAGCTTGGGGGCGGGGGTGTATGGCTACACCTTC. Its protein product is CASSLGAGVYGYTF.